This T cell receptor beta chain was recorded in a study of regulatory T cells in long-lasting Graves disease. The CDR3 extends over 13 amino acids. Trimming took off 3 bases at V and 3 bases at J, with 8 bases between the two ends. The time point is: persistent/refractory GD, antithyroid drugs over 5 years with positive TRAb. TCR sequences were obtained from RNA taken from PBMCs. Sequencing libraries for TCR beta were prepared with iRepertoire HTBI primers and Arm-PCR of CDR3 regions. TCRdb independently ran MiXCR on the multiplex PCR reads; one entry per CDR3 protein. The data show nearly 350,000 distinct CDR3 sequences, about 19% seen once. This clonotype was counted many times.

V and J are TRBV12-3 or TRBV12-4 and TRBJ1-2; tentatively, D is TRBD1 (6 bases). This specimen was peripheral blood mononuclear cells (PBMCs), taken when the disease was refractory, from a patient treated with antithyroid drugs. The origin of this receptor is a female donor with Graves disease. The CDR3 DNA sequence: TGTGCCAGCAGTTTGGACAGATACTATGGCTACACCTTC. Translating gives CASSLDRYYGYTF.